The T cell receptor (beta chain) described here comes from a study of OX40 agonist ivuxolimab in advanced cancers. Study-wide context: Recorded diagnoses for dose-escalation patients were hepatocellular carcinoma, melanoma, renal cell or head and neck cancer. Three patients, one with hepatocellular carcinoma and two with cutaneous melanoma, responded partially. The study's findings and limits: The study observed clonal expansion of CD4+ and CD8+ blood T cells by week 6 at 0.1 to 3.0 mg/kg. Clonal expansion among partial responders at 0.1-3.0 mg/kg ranked near the lowest.

CDR1 and CDR2 (germline): MNHEY, SVGAGI. The CDR3 is made up of 14 amino acids. In regard to this clone: The antigen remains undetermined. Germline is not matched at one junction end, which may reflect a read error. In the same sample, other DNA sequences code for this CDR3.

The method was immunoSEQ multiplex PCR; TCRdb's version includes in-frame clones alone and lacks a portion of them. The sample holds around 150,000 clones, 90% to 95% seen once. The source of this sequence is an adult with an advanced solid tumor such as melanoma, head and neck, liver or kidney cancer. The sample consisted of CD4+ or CD8+ T cells sorted from blood, taken in a trial of the OX40 agonist ivuxolimab. V and J are TRBV6-5 and TRBJ1-2; D not certain. CDR3 nucleotides: TGTGCCAGCAGTCCTTCCGGGCCTATCTATGGCTACACTTTC. Amino acids: CASSPSGPIYGYTF.